Included here is one TCR beta chain sequence, with context. This specimen comes from a study of blood T cell repertoires in COVID-19. In the study overall: Collection of acute and convalescent COVID-19 samples took place in the United States, Italy and Spain.

This CDR3 has 14 amino acids. V lost 4 bases, J lost 5 bases, and 8 bases stayed unmatched. Germline values: CDR1 GTSNPN, CDR2 SVGIG (reference sequence). In the original workflow: How many nucleated cells were present was estimated from reference gene primer amplification. Profiling relied on immunoSEQ multiplex PCR, and the TCRdb table lists in-frame clones only, not all of them. V, J and clone size derive from that table, while D and trimming were established from the DNA sequence. There are more than 200,000 clones in the sample; about four fifths occur only once, and approximately 9% lies in the top ten.

This clonotype was obtained from a man aged 35 to 55 with active or convalescent COVID-19. The chain recombines TRBV30 with TRBJ2-3; 8 positions match TRBD1. Sequencing was performed on peripheral blood. The chain's CDR3 is CAWNGQGDRDTQYF. In DNA, the CDR3 is TGTGCCTGGAACGGACAGGGTGATAGAGATACGCAGTATTTT.